These 2 T cell receptor beta chains share one sample of origin, sequenced in a study of T cells in Graves' hyperthyroidism and ophthalmopathy. TCR beta CDR3 sequences were amplified from RNA transcripts. HTBI primers were used for first-round RT-PCR of the TCR CDR3. TCRdb re-derived calls from the multiplex PCR reads in MiXCR, one entry per CDR3 protein. The data show fewer than 650,000 distinct CDR3 sequences, with approximately 15% seen just once and roughly 5.5% held by the top ten. Sequenced: blood. These receptors all come from a woman aged 25 to 39 with Graves' hyperthyroidism that later progressed to Graves' ophthalmopathy.

This clonotype turned up a few times. The chain joins TRBV6-6 to TRBJ2-3; tentatively, D is TRBD1 (7 bases). The CDR3 consists of 16 residues. V lost 2 bases to trimming and J lost 0 bases, with 12 bases between them. Germline V gene data show CDR1 as MNHNY and CDR2 as SVGAGI (reference sequence). DNA of the CDR3: TGTGCCAGCAGTTACGGGGGGACAGCTAGCACAGATACGCAGTATTTT. This codes for CASSYGGTASTDTQYF.

This clonotype was counted a few times. The rearrangement uses TRBV19 and TRBJ2-1, with 7 bases aligning to TRBD1. The germline V gene encodes CDR1 LNHDA and CDR2 SQIVND (reference sequence). The CDR3 consists of 12 residues. Trimming removed 5 bases from V and 8 bases from J; junction bases left unmatched: 3. DNA for the CDR3: TGTGCCAGTAGTCCCCAGGGGGATGAGCAGTTCTTC. Residues: CASSPQGDEQFF.